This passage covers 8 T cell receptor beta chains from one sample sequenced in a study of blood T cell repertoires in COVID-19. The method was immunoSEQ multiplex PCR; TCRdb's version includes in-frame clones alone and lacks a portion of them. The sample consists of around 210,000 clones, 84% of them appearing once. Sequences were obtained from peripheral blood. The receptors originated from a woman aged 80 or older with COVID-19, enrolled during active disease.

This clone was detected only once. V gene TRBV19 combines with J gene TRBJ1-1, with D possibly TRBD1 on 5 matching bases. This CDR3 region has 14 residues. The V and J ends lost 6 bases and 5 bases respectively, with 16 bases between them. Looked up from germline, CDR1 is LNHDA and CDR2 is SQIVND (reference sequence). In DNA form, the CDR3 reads TGTGCCAGTAGCCCCCCAAGGGGAGGGACTGAAGCTTTCTTT. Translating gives CASSPPRGGTEAFF.

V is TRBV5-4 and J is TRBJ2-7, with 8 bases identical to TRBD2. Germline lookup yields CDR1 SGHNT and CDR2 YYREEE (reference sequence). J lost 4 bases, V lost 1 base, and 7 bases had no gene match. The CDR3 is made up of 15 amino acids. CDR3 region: CASSLFGRAFYEQYF. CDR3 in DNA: TGTGCCAGCAGCTTGTTCGGGAGGGCTTTTTACGAGCAGTACTTC.

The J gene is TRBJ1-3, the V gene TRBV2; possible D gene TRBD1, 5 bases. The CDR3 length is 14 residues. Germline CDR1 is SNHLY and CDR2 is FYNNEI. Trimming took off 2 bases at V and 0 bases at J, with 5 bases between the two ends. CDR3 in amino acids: CASSETGSGNTIYF. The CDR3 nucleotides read TGTGCCAGCAGTGAAACAGGCTCTGGAAACACCATATATTTT.

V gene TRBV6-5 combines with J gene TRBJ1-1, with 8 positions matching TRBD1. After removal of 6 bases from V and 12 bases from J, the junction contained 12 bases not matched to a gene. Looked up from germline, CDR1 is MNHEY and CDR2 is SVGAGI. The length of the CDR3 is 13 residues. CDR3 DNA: TGTGCCAGCAGACAGGGGGGGTCCCGACAATCTTTCTTT. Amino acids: CASRQGGSRQSFF.

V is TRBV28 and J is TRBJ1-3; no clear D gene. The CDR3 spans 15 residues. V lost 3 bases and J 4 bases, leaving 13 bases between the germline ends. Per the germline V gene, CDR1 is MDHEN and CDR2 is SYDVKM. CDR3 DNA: TGTGCCAGCAGTTTGGGCGACATGTACGGAAACACCATATATTTT. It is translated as CASSLGDMYGNTIYF.

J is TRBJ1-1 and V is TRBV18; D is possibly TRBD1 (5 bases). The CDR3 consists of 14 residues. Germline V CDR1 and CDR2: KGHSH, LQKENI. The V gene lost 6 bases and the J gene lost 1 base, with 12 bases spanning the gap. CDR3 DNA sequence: TGTGCCAGCTCGTTTGCAGGGCGGAACACTGAAGCTTTCTTT. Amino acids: CASSFAGRNTEAFF.

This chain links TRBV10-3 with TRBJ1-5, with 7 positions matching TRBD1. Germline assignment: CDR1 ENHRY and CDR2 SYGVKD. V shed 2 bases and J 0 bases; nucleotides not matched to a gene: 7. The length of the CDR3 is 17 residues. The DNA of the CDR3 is TGTGCCATCAGTGAGGGCCGGGACAGCAATAGCAATCAGCCCCAGCATTTT. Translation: CAISEGRDSNSNQPQHF.

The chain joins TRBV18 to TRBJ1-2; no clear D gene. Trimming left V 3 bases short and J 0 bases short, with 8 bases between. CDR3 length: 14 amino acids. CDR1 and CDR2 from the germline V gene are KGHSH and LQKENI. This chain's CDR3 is CASSPGLANYGYTF. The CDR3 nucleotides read TGTGCCAGCTCACCTGGACTCGCTAACTATGGCTACACCTTC.